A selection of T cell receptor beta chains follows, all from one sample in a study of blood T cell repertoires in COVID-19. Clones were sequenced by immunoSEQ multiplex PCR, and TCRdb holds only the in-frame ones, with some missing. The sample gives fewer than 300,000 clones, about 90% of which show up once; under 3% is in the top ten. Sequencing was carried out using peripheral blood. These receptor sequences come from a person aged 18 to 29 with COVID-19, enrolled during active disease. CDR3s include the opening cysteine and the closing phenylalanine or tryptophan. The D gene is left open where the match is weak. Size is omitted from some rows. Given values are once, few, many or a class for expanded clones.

CDR3 DNA: TGTGCCAGCAGTGCGCCGGGACTAGCGGGAGCAGAGACCCAGTACTTC; CDR3 protein: CASSAPGLAGAETQYF; V gene: TRBV6-1; clone size: NA; D gene: TRBD2; J gene: TRBJ2-5
CDR3 DNA: TGTGCCAGCAGCCAAGCTTATAATTCACCCCTCCACTTT; CDR3 protein: CASSQAYNSPLHF; V gene: TRBV3-1/TRBV3-2; clone size: NA; D gene: NA; J gene: TRBJ1-6
CDR3 DNA: TGTGCCAGCAGTGTGACCCCCGGACTTGCGGGGGAGCCCCAGCATTTT; CDR3 protein: CASSVTPGLAGEPQHF; V gene: TRBV2; clone size: NA; D gene: NA; J gene: TRBJ1-5
CDR3 DNA: TGTGCCAGCAGACCTAGAGATTTCACAGATACGCAGTATTTT; CDR3 protein: CASRPRDFTDTQYF; V gene: TRBV6-5; clone size: NA; D gene: NA; J gene: TRBJ2-3
CDR3 DNA: TGTGCCAGTAGTGTCCCAACATACCCTAGCAATCAGCCCCAGCATTTT; CDR3 protein: CASSVPTYPSNQPQHF; V gene: TRBV19; clone size: once; D gene: NA; J gene: TRBJ1-5
CDR3 DNA: TGTGCCAGCAGGTCGACTGGGACTGAAGAGCAGTACTTC; CDR3 protein: CASRSTGTEEQYF; V gene: TRBV7-2; clone size: NA; D gene: NA; J gene: TRBJ2-7
CDR3 DNA: TGCGCCAGCAGCCAAGGGCTAGCGGGACCCCCCGGCGAGCAGTACTTC; CDR3 protein: CASSQGLAGPPGEQYF; V gene: TRBV4-1; clone size: NA; D gene: TRBD2; J gene: TRBJ2-7
CDR3 DNA: TGTGCCAGCAGACCCCTCGGACAGACTGAAGCTTTCTTT; CDR3 protein: CASRPLGQTEAFF; V gene: TRBV28; clone size: NA; D gene: NA; J gene: TRBJ1-1
CDR3 DNA: TGCAGCGTCCGAAAGCGGGAGAACACCGGGGAGCTGTTTTTT; CDR3 protein: CSVRKRENTGELFF; V gene: TRBV29-1; clone size: NA; D gene: TRBD2; J gene: TRBJ2-2
CDR3 DNA: TGCAGCGCCAAGCAGGGGATACAGGAAAAACTGTTTTTT; CDR3 protein: CSAKQGIQEKLFF; V gene: TRBV29-1; clone size: NA; D gene: NA; J gene: TRBJ1-4
CDR3 DNA: TGTGCCAGTAGAGGGGCTAGCGGCCAAGAGACCCAGTACTTC; CDR3 protein: CASRGASGQETQYF; V gene: TRBV19; clone size: once; D gene: TRBD2; J gene: TRBJ2-5
CDR3 DNA: TGTGCCAGCAGTTTGACAGGGTTATTGAGTGAGCAGTTCTTC; CDR3 protein: CASSLTGLLSEQFF; V gene: TRBV27; clone size: NA; D gene: TRBD1; J gene: TRBJ2-1
CDR3 DNA: TGCGCCAGCAGCTTGGAACCCCGGCGGAAGGGACTAGCGGGAGTAAAAGAGACCCAGTACTTC; CDR3 protein: CASSLEPRRKGLAGVKETQYF; V gene: TRBV5-1; clone size: once; D gene: TRBD2; J gene: TRBJ2-5
CDR3 DNA: TGCGCCAGCAGCTTGCAGGGGGGCATGAACACTGAAGCTTTCTTT; CDR3 protein: CASSLQGGMNTEAFF; V gene: TRBV5-1; clone size: NA; D gene: TRBD1; J gene: TRBJ1-1
CDR3 DNA: TGTGCCAGCAGCCACCCGGTAGATACGCAGTATTTT; CDR3 protein: CASSHPVDTQYF; V gene: TRBV3-1/TRBV3-2; clone size: NA; D gene: NA; J gene: TRBJ2-3
CDR3 DNA: TGTGCCAGCAGTAGTTGGACTAGCCCGGACAATGAGCAGTTCTTC; CDR3 protein: CASSSWTSPDNEQFF; V gene: TRBV2; clone size: NA; D gene: TRBD2; J gene: TRBJ2-1
CDR3 DNA: TGCGCCAGCAGCCAAGATCGAAGGCTAGCGGGAGTCACCGGGGAGCTGTTTTTT; CDR3 protein: CASSQDRRLAGVTGELFF; V gene: TRBV4-1; clone size: NA; D gene: TRBD2; J gene: TRBJ2-2
CDR3 DNA: TGTGCCAGCAGCGGTCAAAATTCACCCCTCCACTTT; CDR3 protein: CASSGQNSPLHF; V gene: TRBV9; clone size: NA; D gene: NA; J gene: TRBJ1-6
CDR3 DNA: TGTGCCAGCAGCTTAATTGGGGCATCAAAGACCCAGTACTTC; CDR3 protein: CASSLIGASKTQYF; V gene: TRBV7-9; clone size: NA; D gene: NA; J gene: TRBJ2-5
CDR3 DNA: TGTGCCAGCAGTATGCAATTCCCGGGACAGGGACTCTACAATGAGCAGTTCTTC; CDR3 protein: CASSMQFPGQGLYNEQFF; V gene: TRBV27; clone size: NA; D gene: TRBD1; J gene: TRBJ2-1
CDR3 DNA: TGTGCCAGTAGTATAGGAGGATACTGGTTCGTAGGGCTAGCGGGGAAAAAGCTTTCCTACGAGCAGTACTTC; CDR3 protein: CASSIGGYWFVGLAGKKLSYEQYF; V gene: TRBV19; clone size: NA; D gene: TRBD2; J gene: TRBJ2-7
CDR3 DNA: TGCAGCGTGGAGGACAGGGCGAGCACAGATACGCAGTATTTT; CDR3 protein: CSVEDRASTDTQYF; V gene: TRBV29-1; clone size: NA; D gene: TRBD1; J gene: TRBJ2-3
CDR3 DNA: TGTGCCAGCAGCAAGACCGGGGTCGTCTATGGCTACACCTTC; CDR3 protein: CASSKTGVVYGYTF; V gene: TRBV7-8; clone size: NA; D gene: NA; J gene: TRBJ1-2
CDR3 DNA: TGCGCCAGCAGACCTACTTCAGGGGCCAATGAAAAACTGTTTTTT; CDR3 protein: CASRPTSGANEKLFF; V gene: TRBV5-1; clone size: NA; D gene: NA; J gene: TRBJ1-4
CDR3 DNA: TGTGCCAGCAGCGTAGAGGAAGTTTCCGGGACACCCCTCCACTTT; CDR3 protein: CASSVEEVSGTPLHF; V gene: TRBV9; clone size: NA; D gene: NA; J gene: TRBJ1-6
CDR3 DNA: TGTGCCAGCAGCAAGAGCTCCTACGAGCAGTACTTC; CDR3 protein: CASSKSSYEQYF; V gene: TRBV3-1/TRBV3-2; clone size: NA; D gene: NA; J gene: TRBJ2-7
CDR3 DNA: TGTGCCAGCAGCCGATTAACAGGGGGTGGAAACACCATATATTTT; CDR3 protein: CASSRLTGGGNTIYF; V gene: TRBV4-2; clone size: NA; D gene: TRBD1; J gene: TRBJ1-3
CDR3 DNA: TGTGCCAGCAGTTTCGGCGGAGAGCAGTACTTC; CDR3 protein: CASSFGGEQYF; V gene: TRBV12-3/TRBV12-4; clone size: NA; D gene: NA; J gene: TRBJ2-7
CDR3 DNA: TGTGCCAGCAGTTACATTGGCGGGCGAGGCCCCGTCATGAACACTGAAGCTTTCTTT; CDR3 protein: CASSYIGGRGPVMNTEAFF; V gene: TRBV6-2/TRBV6-3; clone size: NA; D gene: NA; J gene: TRBJ1-1
CDR3 DNA: TGCGCCAGCAGCCAACTGGCGACGGGGATGAACACTGAAGCTTTCTTT; CDR3 protein: CASSQLATGMNTEAFF; V gene: TRBV4-1; clone size: NA; D gene: NA; J gene: TRBJ1-1
CDR3 DNA: TGTGCCAGCAGTCCTAGTGAGACCCAGTACTTC; CDR3 protein: CASSPSETQYF; V gene: TRBV6-5; clone size: NA; D gene: NA; J gene: TRBJ2-5
CDR3 DNA: TGTGCCAGCAGCCGCCGGGACAGGGGGTATATCGCTGAAGCTTTCTTT; CDR3 protein: CASSRRDRGYIAEAFF; V gene: TRBV3-1/TRBV3-2; clone size: NA; D gene: TRBD1; J gene: TRBJ1-1
CDR3 DNA: TGTGCCAGCAGTTTTCCGGGGGGCGAGCAGTACTTC; CDR3 protein: CASSFPGGEQYF; V gene: TRBV27; clone size: NA; D gene: TRBD2; J gene: TRBJ2-7
CDR3 DNA: TGTGCCAGCAGCTCGTCACCTGGAGACTATGGCTACACCTTC; CDR3 protein: CASSSSPGDYGYTF; V gene: TRBV7-2; clone size: NA; D gene: NA; J gene: TRBJ1-2
CDR3 DNA: TGTGCCAGCAGTTACTCGATCTTCAGCGTCACAGATACGCAGTATTTT; CDR3 protein: CASSYSIFSVTDTQYF; V gene: TRBV6-5; clone size: once; D gene: NA; J gene: TRBJ2-3